Below, one TCR beta chain is given with its context. This clonotype was seen many times. Its antigen remains undetermined. Nothing much larger sits one base from this clone, and base qualities are not available. This entry is derived from a study of T-cell memory formation after mild COVID-19 (dated by TCRdb to the early 2020s). About the full investigation: Most TCR sequence clusters were specific to one of the two donors. T-cell clones expanding and contracting after mild COVID-19 in a couple of donors were tracked by longitudinal TCRalpha and TCRbeta repertoire sequencing. Two young, previously healthy adult volunteers, one female and one male, were included in the cohort. Broad study findings and their caveats: Clones that contracted from day 15 to 85 showed balanced CD4/CD8 phenotypes, whereas a second wave of clones that expanded from day 15 to 37 leaned towards CD4+. Contracting CD4+ clones appeared mostly in the CM and EM memory subsets, whereas CD8+ clones were enriched in EMRA. SARS-CoV-2 specificity of the second-wave clones peaking on day 37 was not confirmed. The study covered only two mild cases, and larger cohorts including severe cases with pre-infection samples were considered necessary. Some responding clones were detected in pre-infection memory, which suggested that pre-existing cross-reactive memory T cells had joined the SARS-CoV-2 response.

TCRdb names Illumina NovaSeq 6000 as the instrument used. TCRalpha and TCRbeta cDNA libraries were built by 5'RACE with constant-segment primers, adding sample barcodes and unique molecular identifiers. RNA was extracted from every sample with Trizol reagent. Amplification of the libraries took two PCR steps, and the second step added a second sample barcode plus Illumina TruSeq adapters. Sequencing of the libraries was done on an Illumina NovaSeq, producing 2 x 150 bp paired-end reads. Regarding the original processing steps: The reads were demultiplexed and collapsed into UMI-guided consensus sequences using migec v1.2.7. With mixcr v2.1.11, UMI consensuses were aligned to TRA and TRB V and J templates and assembled into clonotypes. A clonotype was counted as expanded or contracted only if both edgeR and NoisET called the change significant, with noise models trained on biological replicates. For edgeR calls, the cutoffs were a false discovery rate-adjusted p below 0.01 and a log2 fold-change threshold of 1. As an exploratory analysis of dynamics, PCA with hierarchical clustering was applied to max-normalized trajectories of the 1000 most abundant clonotypes. The CD4 or CD8 phenotype of responding clones was assigned using the separately sequenced CD4+ and CD8+ repertoires. TCRdb reanalyzed the raw reads on its own, using fastp at Q25 for trimming and MiXCR for clone calling, and kept in-frame beta chains. Identical CDR3 protein sequences are pooled into one entry, listed with their most common genes and DNA. TCRdb, rather than the study authors, made the V and J calls. This sample comprises tens of thousands of distinct CDR3 sequences, about 15% of them detected only once. More than 1.3% of the sample lies in the top ten.

PBMCs were isolated by Ficoll-Paque density gradient centrifugation. V sheds 5 bases and J sheds 2 bases, leaving 9 bases between their ends. The CDR3 contains 12 residues, cysteine and phenylalanine counted. The read is trimmed to its CDR3 DNA, 36 bases read in frame from base 1. The germline V gene sets CDR1 to SQVTM and CDR2 to ANQGSEA. Sequenced material: PBMCs or a T cell subset sorted from them (not recorded which). The V and J genes are TRBV29-1 and TRBJ1-1, with no confident D gene call. This sequence was found in an adult who had mild COVID-19 (a few samples of this study predate the infection). The sample titles of this study are shuffled in the database, so cell type and time point are left out. In nucleotides, the sequence is TGCAGCGTTCACCGACTAAACACTGAAGCTTTCTTT. This translates into CSVHRLNTEAFF.